Following are 23 T cell receptor beta chains from one sample sequenced in a study of CD8 T cells in Susac syndrome. It was with random hexamers that about 0.45 to 1 ug RNA was reverse transcribed. TCRdb fed the immunoSEQ multiplex PCR reads into MiXCR, producing one record per CDR3 protein. The sample has about 190,000 distinct CDR3 sequences, about 95% seen once. The source material was CD8+ T cells from PBMCs. The receptors shown here come from a human donor with Susac syndrome.

The gene calls are TRBV7-2 and TRBJ1-6; unclear D gene. Looked up from germline, CDR1 is SGHTA and CDR2 is FQGNSA. The CDR3 loop spans 15 amino acids. V was cut by 0 bases and J by 5 bases, with 8 bases left in between. This CDR3 is CASSLAVGNNSPLHF. The CDR3 coding sequence is TGTGCCAGCAGCTTAGCGGTAGGCAATAATTCACCCCTCCACTTT. The full variable domain, its missing parts supplied by reference TRBV7-2 and TRBJ1-6, is GAGVSQSPSNKVTEKGKDVELRCDPISGHTALYWYRQSLGQGLEFLIYFQGNSAPDKSGLPSDRFSAERTGGSVSTLTIQRTQQEDSAVYLCASSLAVGNNSPLHFGNGTRLTVT.

In its sample, this clonotype was seen once. V and J are TRBV20-1 and TRBJ1-1, with D maybe TRBD1 (6 bases). Germline CDR1 DFQATT, CDR2 SNEGSKA (reference sequence). This CDR3 has 14 amino acids. The V gene lost 5 bases and the J gene lost 0 bases, with 13 bases spanning the gap. DNA of the CDR3: TGCAGTGCTCAAACGGGACACCTGAACACTGAAGCTTTCTTT. Amino acids: CSAQTGHLNTEAFF.

The table lists this clonotype with a count of one. The V and J genes are TRBV6-6 and TRBJ2-7, with 8 bases lining up with TRBD2. The CDR3 sequence is 14 residues long. Germline V lookup: CDR1 MNHNY, CDR2 SVGAGI (reference sequence). V shed 7 bases and J 1 base; nucleotides not matched to a gene: 6. The CDR3 bases are TGTGCCAGCATCCTCGGGGGGGAATCCTACGAGCAGTACTTC. Its translation is CASILGGESYEQYF.

J is TRBJ2-7 and V is TRBV29-1; weak D call: TRBD2 (6 bases). The germline V and J ends were trimmed by 6 bases and 2 bases, with 17 bases remaining between them. CDR1 SQVTM and CDR2 ANQGSEA come from the germline V gene. The CDR3 length is 14 residues. CDR3 protein: CSVELAGGAYEQYF. CDR3 nucleotide sequence: TGCAGCGTAGAACTAGCCGGAGGGGCCTACGAGCAGTACTTC.

The chain links TRBV2 to TRBJ2-3; 9 nucleotides agree with TRBD1. J gave up 4 bases and V 4 bases, and 3 bases lay outside the gene matches. The CDR3 runs to 14 residues. Germline V gene sequence: CDR1 SNHLY, CDR2 FYNNEI. CDR3 sequence reads: CASSVNRGPDTQYF. CDR3 coding DNA: TGTGCCAGCAGTGTGAACAGGGGGCCAGATACGCAGTATTTT.

The rearrangement uses TRBV9 and TRBJ2-1, with no clear D. This CDR3 is built from 13 residues. Germline values: CDR1 SGDLS, CDR2 YYNGEE. Trimming removed 1 base at V and 5 bases at J, with 7 bases between. CDR3 DNA sequence: TGTGCCAGCAGCGTATCAGCCGACAATGAGCAGTTCTTC. Protein product: CASSVSADNEQFF. The full variable domain, with the rest looked up from reference TRBV9 and TRBJ2-1, is DSGVTQTPKHLITATGQRVTLRCSPRSGDLSVYWYQQSLDQGLQFLIQYYNGEERAKGNILERFSAQQFPDLHSELNLSSLELGDSALYFCASSVSADNEQFFGPGTRLTVL.

The V gene is TRBV4-1, the J gene TRBJ1-2; a weak D match, TRBD1 (5 bases). The V end lost 1 base, the J end lost 4 bases, and 10 bases lay between the germline ends. Germline V gene data show CDR1 as MGHRA and CDR2 as YSYEKL. CDR3 size: 14 residues. CDR3 loop: CASSQGDGAYGYTF. The CDR3 coding sequence is TGCGCCAGCAGCCAAGGAGATGGGGCCTATGGCTACACCTTC.

The V and J genes are TRBV7-9 and TRBJ2-1, with a tentative D call TRBD2 (6 bases). The germline V and J ends were trimmed by 5 bases and 5 bases, with 16 bases remaining between them. The CDR3 covers 15 residues. The V gene's germline CDR1 is SEHNR and CDR2 FQNEAQ (reference sequence). The CDR3 DNA follows: TGTGCCAGCAGCCCGGGGCGGGGAGTCCACAATGAGCAGTTCTTC. Its protein product is CASSPGRGVHNEQFF.

The CDR3 DNA is TGTGCCAGCAGCGCCCGCCCGGAGGAGCAGTTCTTC. This codes for CASSARPEEQFF. This chain joins TRBV13 and TRBJ2-1; D is unresolved. Trimming removed 5 bases from V and 10 bases from J, with 12 bases in between. The germline V gene encodes CDR1 PRHDT and CDR2 FYEKMQ (reference sequence). The CDR3 loop spans 12 amino acids.

The rearrangement joins TRBV19 to TRBJ2-5; D unclear. The CDR3 spans 15 residues. Trimming left V 4 bases short and J 4 bases short, with 16 bases between. CDR1 is LNHDA, CDR2 SQIVND, per germline (reference sequence). The CDR3 DNA sequence: TGTGCCAGTAGTAAATTGACGGGCTGGGGAGAGACCCAGTACTTC. Encoded protein: CASSKLTGWGETQYF. Full variable domain (missing parts from reference TRBV19 and TRBJ2-5): DGGITQSPKYLFRKEGQNVTLSCEQNLNHDAMYWYRQDPGQGLRLIYYSQIVNDFQKGDIAEGYSVSREKKESFPLTVTSAQKNPTAFYLCASSKLTGWGETQYFGPGTRLLVL.

This CDR3 is CASSPSYREQYF. The CDR3 DNA reads as TGTGCCAGCAGCCCCTCCTACAGGGAGCAGTACTTC. The rearrangement joins TRBV11-2 to TRBJ2-7, with a weak D call TRBD1 (5 bases). The CDR3 is 12 residues long. V was trimmed by 5 bases and J by 7 bases, leaving 12 bases between them. Germline V gene data show CDR1 as SGHAT and CDR2 as FQNNGV.

The genes are TRBV19 and TRBJ1-1, with 9 bases matching TRBD1. Per germline, CDR1 LNHDA and CDR2 SQIVND (reference sequence). The CDR3 consists of 14 residues. Unmatched junction bases numbered 12, after V lost 10 bases and J lost 6 bases. This CDR3 reads CATEPGQGNSEAFF. As DNA, the CDR3 is TGTGCCACCGAACCGGGACAGGGTAACTCTGAAGCTTTCTTT. The whole variable domain, remainder taken from reference TRBV19 and TRBJ1-1, is DGGITQSPKYLFRKEGQNVTLSCEQNLNHDAMYWYRQDPGQGLRLIYYSQIVNDFQKGDIAEGYSVSREKKESFPLTVTSAQKNPTAFYLCATEPGQGNSEAFFGQGTRLTVV.

The V gene is TRBV5-6, the J gene TRBJ2-1, with D perhaps TRBD1 (5 bases). The CDR3 is 15 residues long. Trimming removed 4 bases from V and 7 bases from J, with 18 bases in between. Looked up from germline, CDR1 is SGHDT and CDR2 is YYEEEE. CDR3 DNA sequence: TGTGCCAGCAGCCCGGAGATAGGGGCTGGGAATGAGCAGTTCTTC. Translating gives CASSPEIGAGNEQFF.

Here the CDR3 DNA reads TGCGCCAGCAGCTTGGATTTAACCGGCGAGAGAATACAAGAGACCCAGTACTTC. Its protein product is CASSLDLTGERIQETQYF. V gene TRBV5-1 combines with J gene TRBJ2-5, with D unresolved. Trimming cost V 0 bases and J 2 bases, with 20 bases left between them. CDR1 and CDR2 from the germline V gene are SGHRS and YFSETQ. The CDR3 has 18 amino acids.

The table lists this clonotype with a count of one. CDR3 coding DNA: TGCGCCAGCAGCTTGGTACCAGTGAACACTGAAGCTTTCTTT. Protein product: CASSLVPVNTEAFF. The rearrangement uses TRBV5-1 and TRBJ1-1; no reliable D call. Trimming stripped 0 bases from V and 0 bases from J, with 6 bases between. Germline V CDR1 and CDR2: SGHRS, YFSETQ. The CDR3 has 14 amino acids.

This chain connects TRBV4-1 to TRBJ2-6; TRBD1 is a possible D gene (6 bases). Trimming took off 4 bases at V and 1 base at J, with 11 bases between the two ends. This CDR3 is 16 amino acids long. The germline V gene has CDR1 MGHRA and CDR2 YSYEKL. For the CDR3, the DNA is TGCGCCAGCAGCCCAAGGACAGTGTCTGGGGCCAACGTCCTGACTTTC. Residues: CASSPRTVSGANVLTF.

The chain joins TRBV14 to TRBJ1-1; D ambiguous. The germline CDR1 and CDR2 sequences are SGHDN and FVKESK. The CDR3 extends over 15 amino acids. V lost 5 bases to trimming and J lost 0 bases, with 13 bases between them. The chain's CDR3 is CASSGVGWVNTEAFF. The DNA of the CDR3 is TGTGCCAGCAGCGGAGTCGGCTGGGTGAACACTGAAGCTTTCTTT.

The V gene is TRBV19, the J gene TRBJ1-1; D is unclear. The CDR3 runs to 11 residues. The V end was cut by 4 bases, the J end by 3 bases, with 3 bases between. Germline V gene sequence: CDR1 LNHDA, CDR2 SQIVND (reference sequence). This CDR3 is CASSTYTEAFF. The CDR3 bases are TGTGCCAGTAGTACCTACACTGAAGCTTTCTTT.

This chain uses TRBV7-3 with TRBJ2-7, with TRBD1 identical over 8 bases. Germline assignment: CDR1 SGHTA and CDR2 FQGTGA. This CDR3 is built from 13 residues. V was pared by 5 bases and J by 5 bases, with 5 bases of the junction left unmatched. The CDR3 region has the DNA TGTGCCAGCAGCCTACAGGGGGTCGACGAGCAGTACTTC. As protein: CASSLQGVDEQYF.

The chain uses TRBV6-5 and TRBJ1-3, with D maybe TRBD1 (5 bases). CDR3 length equals 15 residues. V lost 2 bases and J lost 3, with 11 bases in between. Germline loops: CDR1 MNHEY, CDR2 SVGAGI. CDR3 DNA: TGTGCCAGCAGTTACCAGGGATCCTATGGAAACACCATATATTTT. As protein: CASSYQGSYGNTIYF.

This sequence joins TRBV15 and TRBJ1-2; D is perhaps TRBD1 (5 bases). The CDR3 is 17 amino acids. Between the trimmed V and J ends, which lost 0 bases and 5 bases, there was a span of 19 bases. Germline CDR1 is LNHNV and CDR2 is YYDKDF (reference sequence). This chain's CDR3 is CATSRDLGHNPGYGYTF. CDR3 bases: TGTGCCACCAGCAGAGATTTAGGACACAACCCAGGGTATGGCTACACCTTC.

This chain connects TRBV20-1 to TRBJ1-5; D perhaps matches TRBD1 (6 bases). CDR1 and CDR2 (germline): DFQATT, SNEGSKA (reference sequence). CDR3 length: 15 residues. V was pared by 1 base and J by 6 bases, with 16 bases between. As DNA, the CDR3 is TGCAGTGCTAGAGTGGGCAGGGGTGAGAGTCAGCCCCAGCATTTT. This encodes CSARVGRGESQPQHF.

The chain employs TRBV4-1 and TRBJ1-6; the D is unclear. CDR1 is MGHRA and CDR2 is YSYEKL in the germline V gene. This CDR3 has 14 amino acids. V lost 4 bases and J 10 bases, leaving 14 bases between the germline ends. This CDR3 reads CASSLRALGSPLHF. The CDR3 DNA sequence: TGCGCCAGCAGCCTCCGGGCCCTGGGGTCACCCCTCCACTTT.